A selection of T cell receptor beta chains follows, all from one sample in a study of T-cell reconstitution after alpha-beta-depleted transplantation in children. In TCRdb, the PCR reads were re-called with MiXCR into one record per CDR3 protein. The sample yields approximately 520,000 distinct CDR3 sequences, about 30% seen once. The specimen comprised PBMCs from the stem cell graft donor, sampled from the stem cell graft. These receptors all stem from a human donor who donated a stem cell graft to a child with aplastic anemia. Each CDR3 is given with its conserved first and last residue. Each record gives: clone size, V gene, J gene, D gene, CDR3 protein, CDR3 DNA. A D gene is named only where the DNA matches it firmly. Only some rows state a clone size, as once, few, many or a class for expanded clones.

>.|TRBV9|TRBJ2-1|TRBD2
CASSVGDGRSGSYNEQFF
TGTGCCAGCAGCGTAGGGGACGGGAGGTCAGGCTCCTACAATGAGCAGTTCTTC
>.|TRBV15|TRBJ2-1|TRBD2
CATSRGIRTSGGSYNEQFF
TGTGCCACCAGCAGGGGAATCAGGACTAGCGGGGGGTCCTACAATGAGCAGTTCTTC
>few|TRBV5-1|TRBJ1-3|TRBD1
CASSVTGVGNTIYF
TGCGCCAGCAGCGTGACAGGGGTTGGAAACACCATATATTTT
>many|TRBV10-3|TRBJ2-1|TRBD2
CAISGASGTYNEQFF
TGTGCCATCAGTGGAGCTAGCGGTACCTACAATGAGCAGTTCTTC
>.|TRBV29-1|TRBJ1-2|.
CSVSGRDGYTF
TGCAGCGTTTCAGGGCGCGATGGCTACACCTTC
>.|TRBV5-6|TRBJ1-1|.
CASSPEPGAQNTEAFF
TGTGCCAGCAGCCCGGAGCCGGGAGCCCAGAACACTGAAGCTTTCTTT
>.|TRBV11-2|TRBJ2-5|TRBD1
CASSPTTGAEETQYF
TGTGCCAGCAGCCCTACGACAGGGGCCGAAGAGACCCAGTACTTC
>few|TRBV18|TRBJ1-1|.
CASSPGELNTEAFF
TGTGCCAGCTCCCCGGGAGAGTTAAACACTGAAGCTTTCTTT
>few|TRBV12-3/TRBV12-4|TRBJ2-2|TRBD1
CASAEDRGRGNTGELFF
TGTGCCAGCGCCGAGGACAGGGGGCGCGGGAACACCGGGGAGCTGTTTTTT
>few|TRBV7-2|TRBJ1-2|.
CASSLATGRPNYGYTF
TGTGCCAGCAGCTTAGCGACCGGCAGACCTAACTATGGCTACACCTTC
>.|TRBV20-1|TRBJ2-2|.
CSVKGGYTGELFF
TGCAGTGTGAAGGGGGGGTACACCGGGGAGCTGTTTTTT
>.|TRBV12-3/TRBV12-4|TRBJ2-7|.
CASIQTPRSSEQYF
TGTGCCAGCATCCAGACACCACGTTCATCCGAGCAGTACTTC
>.|TRBV28|TRBJ1-1|TRBD1
CASRDHRGNTEAFF
TGTGCCAGCAGAGACCACAGGGGAAACACTGAAGCTTTCTTT
>.|TRBV4-3|TRBJ1-4|TRBD1
CASSQQGAYNEKLFF
TGCGCCAGCAGCCAACAGGGGGCTTATAATGAAAAACTGTTTTTT
>.|TRBV18|TRBJ2-5|TRBD1
CASSLAGTGRETQYF
TGTGCCAGCTCGCTTGCCGGGACAGGGAGAGAGACCCAGTACTTC
>few|TRBV11-3|TRBJ2-1|TRBD2
CASGNFGLAGPRREQFF
TGTGCCAGCGGCAATTTTGGTCTAGCGGGACCAAGGCGTGAGCAGTTCTTC
>.|TRBV6-5|TRBJ2-7|.
CASSYDGSYEQYF
TGTGCCAGCAGTTATGACGGGTCCTACGAGCAGTACTTC
>.|TRBV10-3|TRBJ2-2|TRBD1
CATIANRDRVNTGELFF
TGTGCCACCATCGCAAACCGGGACAGGGTCAACACCGGGGAGCTGTTTTTT
>few|TRBV5-1|TRBJ1-1|TRBD1
CASSLQPGGGTEAFF
TGCGCCAGCAGCTTACAACCAGGGGGCGGCACTGAAGCTTTCTTT
>few|TRBV6-5|TRBJ1-6|TRBD1
CASSYGGGQGSPLHF
TGTGCCAGCAGTTACGGGGGCGGACAGGGTTCACCCCTCCACTTT
>.|TRBV24-1|TRBJ2-1|TRBD1
CATSDLRDRQPYNEQFF
TGTGCCACCAGTGATCTGCGGGACAGGCAACCCTACAATGAGCAGTTCTTC
>.|TRBV5-1|TRBJ2-2|TRBD1
CASSGADRDYTGELFF
TGCGCCAGCAGCGGGGCGGACAGGGATTACACCGGGGAGCTGTTTTTT
>.|TRBV7-2|TRBJ1-2|.
CASSLPSPVTNYGYTF
TGTGCCAGCAGCTTACCTAGCCCAGTAACTAACTATGGCTACACCTTC
>.|TRBV5-5|TRBJ2-2|.
CASSLMGGGELFF
TGTGCCAGCAGCTTGATGGGGGGCGGGGAGCTGTTTTTT
>.|TRBV7-2|TRBJ2-1|TRBD2
CASSLDFGRAYNEQFF
TGTGCCAGCAGCTTAGATTTCGGGAGGGCCTACAATGAGCAGTTCTTC
>.|TRBV20-1|TRBJ1-5|TRBD1
CSARYSTGLNQPQHF
TGCAGTGCTAGGTACTCGACAGGGCTGAATCAGCCCCAGCATTTT
>once|TRBV5-5|TRBJ1-2|.
CASSRLTGKDGYTF
TGTGCCAGCAGTCGCCTCACAGGGAAGGATGGCTACACCTTC
>few|TRBV11-3|TRBJ2-1|.
CASSRGGMTDEQFF
TGTGCCAGCAGCCGAGGGGGGATGACGGATGAGCAGTTCTTC
>once|TRBV7-2|TRBJ1-1|.
CASSSDGGEAFF
TGTGCCAGCAGCTCTGACGGCGGTGAAGCTTTCTTT
>few|TRBV12-3/TRBV12-4|TRBJ2-1|.
CASSSMYNEQFF
TGTGCCAGCAGTTCTATGTACAATGAGCAGTTCTTC
>.|TRBV5-1|TRBJ2-7|.
CASSWGTRGYEQYF
TGCGCCAGCAGCTGGGGGACAAGGGGCTACGAGCAGTACTTC
>.|TRBV28|TRBJ2-5|.
CASSGDALATQYF
TGTGCCAGCAGCGGCGATGCTCTAGCGACCCAGTACTTC
>few|TRBV7-6|TRBJ1-2|TRBD1
CASSSYQGARGYTF
TGTGCCAGCAGCTCATACCAGGGGGCACGTGGCTACACCTTC
>.|TRBV7-2|TRBJ1-5|.
CASSLESPYSNQPQHF
TGTGCCAGCAGCTTGGAGTCTCCTTATAGCAATCAGCCCCAGCATTTT
>few|TRBV20-1|TRBJ1-3|TRBD1
CSARDADRSGNTIYF
TGCAGTGCTAGAGATGCGGACAGGTCTGGAAACACCATATATTTT
>.|TRBV15|TRBJ1-2|.
CATSRDRNYGYTF
TGTGCCACCAGCAGAGACAGGAACTATGGCTACACCTTC
>few|TRBV30|TRBJ1-6|.
CAWSVGSPLHF
TGTGCCTGGAGTGTAGGTTCACCCCTCCACTTT
>few|TRBV5-1|TRBJ2-1|TRBD2
CASRLAGISTYNEQFF
TGCGCCAGCAGGCTAGCGGGCATTTCTACCTACAATGAGCAGTTCTTC
>.|TRBV20-1|TRBJ1-1|.
CSARGPARGTEAFF
TGCAGTGCTAGAGGCCCCGCCAGGGGCACTGAAGCTTTCTTT
>few|TRBV30|TRBJ2-1|TRBD2
CASRLAGDYNEQFF
TGTGCCTCTAGACTAGCGGGAGACTACAATGAGCAGTTCTTC
>few|TRBV5-1|TRBJ2-6|TRBD1
CASTEVPGQGAISGANVLTF
TGCGCCAGCACAGAGGTTCCGGGGCAGGGGGCGATCTCTGGGGCCAACGTCCTGACTTTC
>.|TRBV6-4|TRBJ2-2|TRBD2
CASSDSMGLVAGELFF
TGTGCCAGCAGTGACTCGATGGGACTAGTGGCCGGGGAGCTGTTTTTT
>.|TRBV20-1|TRBJ2-5|.
CSARITASGPQETQYF
TGCAGTGCTCGGATCACGGCCTCCGGACCTCAAGAGACCCAGTACTTC
>few|TRBV7-2|TRBJ2-3|TRBD2
CASRAGDVLDTQYF
TGTGCCAGCAGAGCGGGAGACGTTCTAGATACGCAGTATTTT
>.|TRBV9|TRBJ1-1|.
CASSGEQGRGTEAFF
TGTGCCAGCAGCGGCGAACAGGGCAGGGGCACTGAAGCTTTCTTT
>once|TRBV5-8|TRBJ2-1|TRBD2
CASSRASGRAFGEQFF
TGTGCCAGCAGCAGAGCTAGCGGGAGGGCCTTTGGAGAGCAGTTCTTC
>many|TRBV7-8|TRBJ2-5|TRBD2
CASSLGLAGKETQYF
TGTGCCAGCAGTCTGGGACTAGCGGGGAAAGAGACCCAGTACTTC
>.|TRBV13|TRBJ2-7|.
CASSRQFRFPTTYEQYF
TGTGCCAGCAGCAGGCAATTTAGGTTCCCAACGACCTACGAGCAGTACTTC
>.|TRBV9|TRBJ2-5|TRBD2
CASSVVGRETETQYF
TGTGCCAGCAGCGTAGTTGGGCGGGAGACAGAGACCCAGTACTTC
>.|TRBV29-1|TRBJ2-5|TRBD2
CSVGGTSGRTVETQYF
TGCAGCGTTGGAGGGACTAGCGGGAGGACCGTGGAGACCCAGTACTTC